This T cell receptor beta chain derives from a study of blood T cell repertoires in COVID-19. About the research overall: PBMCs, B-cell-depleted T cells, or T cells provided the cDNA or gDNA that made up the material.

Authors' processing steps: Researchers report that nucleated cell counts were estimated from reference gene primer amplification. Only in-frame clones appear in the TCRdb table, and some are missing; sequencing was by immunoSEQ multiplex PCR. V, J and clone size were drawn from that table, and D and trimming were deduced from the DNA. The sample lists under 150,000 clones, roughly 80% occurring once. V lost 4 bases to trimming and J lost 3 bases, with 13 bases between them. Germline values: CDR1 SGHRS, CDR2 YFSETQ. The CDR3 covers 14 residues. This sequence joins TRBV5-1 and TRBJ1-1, with D tentatively TRBD1 (6 bases). Sequencing was done on a sample of peripheral blood. This receptor was identified in a man in his fifties with acute or convalescent COVID-19. CDR3 sequence: CASSPIQGDTEAFF. CDR3 nucleotides: TGCGCCAGCAGCCCTATACAGGGAGACACTGAAGCTTTCTTT.